The sequence of this T cell receptor (beta chain) was determined in a study of beta chain features in type 1 diabetes. Study findings and constraints: Shortening of TCRB CDR3s, moderate but significant, appeared in all four CD4+ subsets of Type 1 diabetes patients. Unsettled here was the matter of whether HLA type influences TCRB rearrangement.

To note about this clone: The antigen is unknown.

This CDR3 contains 15 residues. Germline lookup yields CDR1 MNHNS and CDR2 SASEGT. With V trimmed by 6 bases and J by 8 bases, 13 bases remained unmatched. Expressed TCRB transcripts were sequenced after all isolated RNA was converted to cDNA. TCRdb's copy holds only in-frame clones and misses some; the assay was immunoSEQ multiplex PCR. The data contain hundreds of thousands of clones, roughly an eighth of them singletons. It was one heparinised blood draw, averaging roughly 0.11 L, that each donor gave. The sequence was collected from a woman aged 40 to 50 in good health. The V gene is TRBV6-1, the J gene TRBJ1-1, with TRBD1 matching over 9 bases. Material for sequencing was naive CD4+ T cells from blood. This chain's CDR3 is CASRANTGGAGEAFF. CDR3 nucleotides: TGTGCCAGCAGAGCAAATACAGGGGGCGCAGGGGAAGCTTTCTTT.